What follows describes a single T cell receptor (beta chain). Time point specified: cycle 4 day 1 (C4D1), after six to seven weeks of nivolumab. Each of the patients experienced relapse following autologous stem cell transplantation, and their brentuximab vedotin exposure differed. The data derive from a study of PD-1 blockade in classical Hodgkin lymphoma. Method: immunoSEQ multiplex PCR; TCRdb's copy keeps in-frame clones and lacks some. The sample includes approximately 20,000 clones, 65% to 80% seen only once; the top ten take more than 20%. The sample consisted of peripheral blood mononuclear cells (PBMCs), taken before the fourth cycle of nivolumab. The source of this sequence is a human donor with classical Hodgkin lymphoma.

The CDR3 nucleotides read TGTGCCAGCTCGGGACTAGCGGGAGGAGAGCAGTACTTC. It specifies CASSGLAGGEQYF. The chain combines TRBV5-4 with TRBJ2-5; 15 bases are a match to TRBD2. The CDR3 is made up of 13 amino acids. Germline V gene data show CDR1 as SGHNT and CDR2 as YYREEE (reference sequence). The V and J ends lost 7 bases and 11 bases, in that order; junction bases with no gene match: 6.